This entry describes one T cell receptor (beta chain). This entry belongs to a study of control samples from healthy donors and cancer patients. The table came from immunoSEQ multiplex PCR; TCRdb's copy has only in-frame clones and leaves some out. Among 100,000 to 150,000 clones listed, roughly 84% were seen once. Germline CDR1 SGHTA, CDR2 FQGNSA. The germline V and J ends were trimmed by 6 bases and 0 bases, with 11 bases remaining between them. The CDR3 has 14 residues. Sequencing was done on a sample of blood. The TCR comes from a man in his forties in good health. The genes are TRBV7-2 and TRBJ1-2; D might be TRBD1 (6 bases). The CDR3 nucleotides read TGTGCCAGCAGTCGGGACACCACTAACTATGGCTACACCTTC. Residues: CASSRDTTNYGYTF. The entire variable domain, with the rest obtained from reference TRBV7-2 and TRBJ1-2, is as follows: GAGVSQSPSNKVTEKGKDVELRCDPISGHTALYWYRQSLGQGLEFLIYFQGNSAPDKSGLPSDRFSAERTGGSVSTLTIQRTQQEDSAVYLCASSRDTTNYGYTFGSGTRLTVV.